The 10 T cell receptor beta chains reported below all come from one sample, sequenced in a study of T-cell memory formation after mild COVID-19. A single record per CDR3 protein comes from TCRdb applying MiXCR to the 5' RACE reads. This repertoire shows 300,000 to 350,000 distinct CDR3 sequences, roughly an eighth found once; its top ten account for 21%. Sequenced material: PBMCs or a T cell subset sorted from them (not recorded which). These receptors were obtained from a man younger than 35 who had mild COVID-19 (a few samples of this study predate the infection). Cell type and time point are not known.

The chain combines TRBV18 with TRBJ1-1; D is undetermined. The ends were cut back, 4 bases at V and 1 base at J, with 10 bases in the middle. This CDR3 has 14 amino acids. Germline-derived CDR1 and CDR2 are KGHSH and LQKENI. The CDR3 DNA reads as TGTGCCAGCTCACGCCGGCTAGAGAACACTGAAGCTTTCTTT. It translates to CASSRRLENTEAFF.

The V and J genes are TRBV11-2 and TRBJ2-1, with D possibly TRBD1 on 5 matching bases. The CDR3 length is 16 residues. Between the trimmed V and J ends, which lost 3 bases and 7 bases, there was a span of 19 bases. CDR1 and CDR2 (germline): SGHAT, FQNNGV. The CDR3, as DNA: TGTGCCAGCAGCTTCCGGGTACTCAGGGCAGGTAATGAGCAGTTCTTC. Protein sequence: CASSFRVLRAGNEQFF.

This clonotype has only a few counts. V and J are TRBV29-1 and TRBJ2-1, with D tentatively TRBD1 or TRBD2 (5 bases each). Germline V CDR1 and CDR2: SQVTM, ANQGSEA. Trimming removed 5 bases from V and 8 bases from J, with 22 bases in between. The CDR3 contains 15 residues. The DNA for the CDR3 is TGCAGCGTTCCCATCGGGACCCCCGGAGGCCATGAGCAGTTCTTC. It specifies CSVPIGTPGGHEQFF.

This clonotype was observed a handful of times. The chain links TRBV14 to TRBJ2-1; unclear D gene. Trimming removed 0 bases from V and 0 bases from J, with 9 bases in between. Per germline, CDR1 SGHDN and CDR2 FVKESK. The CDR3 runs to 16 residues. The CDR3 coding sequence is TGTGCCAGCAGCCAAGATCTGTGGAACTCCTACAATGAGCAGTTCTTC. Translating gives CASSQDLWNSYNEQFF.

The chain employs TRBV30 and TRBJ2-7; no firm D call. Trimming stripped 2 bases from V and 5 bases from J, with 7 bases between. This CDR3 is 11 amino acids long. Germline CDR1 is GTSNPN and CDR2 is SVGIG (reference sequence). CDR3: CAWSTGNEQYF. The CDR3 DNA reads as TGTGCCTGGAGTACGGGTAACGAGCAGTACTTC. Full variable domain (remainder filled in from reference TRBV30 and TRBJ2-7): SQTIHQWPATLVQPVGSPLSLECTVEGTSNPNLYWYRQAAGRGLQLLFYSVGIGQISSEVPQNLSASRPQDRQFILSSKKLLLSDSGFYLCAWSTGNEQYFGPGTRLTVT.

The chain carries TRBV28 and TRBJ1-2, with TRBD1 matching over 9 bases. Trimming cost V 5 bases and J 6 bases; bases outside gene matches: 7. The CDR3 has 14 amino acids. In germline, CDR1 is MDHEN, CDR2 SYDVKM. Here the CDR3 DNA reads TGTGCCAGCAGTGGACCGGGACAGGGCGATGGCTACACCTTC. Translation gives CASSGPGQGDGYTF.

The rearrangement links TRBV5-1 to TRBJ2-6, with 9 nucleotides matching TRBD1. The V and J ends lost 1 base and 4 bases, in that order; junction bases with no gene match: 9. This CDR3 has 18 residues. Germline V gives CDR1 SGHRS, CDR2 YFSETQ. The CDR3 nucleotides are TGCGCCAGCAGCTTGTCGGGACAGGGAGCTGCCGGGGCCAACGTCCTGACTTTC. This gives the protein CASSLSGQGAAGANVLTF.

This clonotype was seen a handful of times. The chain has TRBV7-6 and TRBJ2-3; D is perhaps TRBD2 (5 bases). CDR3 size: 15 residues. Germline V gene lookup returns CDR1 SGHVS and CDR2 FNYEAQ. The ends were cut back, 5 bases at V and 1 base at J, with 13 bases in the middle. CDR3 DNA sequence: TGTGCCAGCAGCCTCCGAGGGTCGCGCACAGATACGCAGTATTTT. It yields the protein CASSLRGSRTDTQYF.

This clonotype was counted ten times or more. The chain has TRBV6-1 and TRBJ1-5; D might be TRBD1 (5 bases). Trimming removed 2 bases from V and 6 bases from J, with 17 bases in between. CDR3 length: 16 amino acids. Per the germline V gene, CDR1 is MNHNS and CDR2 is SASEGT. The CDR3 is CASSEWVRAASQPQHF. The DNA of the CDR3 is TGTGCCAGCAGTGAATGGGTCAGGGCGGCAAGTCAGCCCCAGCATTTT.

This clonotype was counted between two and nine times. V usage is TRBV6-1 and J usage is TRBJ2-1; 7 nucleotides match TRBD2. V shed 6 bases, J shed 4 bases, and the junction held 6 bases outside the gene matches. Germline V gene data show CDR1 as MNHNS and CDR2 as SASEGT. The CDR3 runs to 14 residues. The CDR3 is CASRTRTRYNEQFF. DNA for the CDR3: TGTGCCAGCAGGACTAGGACTAGATACAATGAGCAGTTCTTC.